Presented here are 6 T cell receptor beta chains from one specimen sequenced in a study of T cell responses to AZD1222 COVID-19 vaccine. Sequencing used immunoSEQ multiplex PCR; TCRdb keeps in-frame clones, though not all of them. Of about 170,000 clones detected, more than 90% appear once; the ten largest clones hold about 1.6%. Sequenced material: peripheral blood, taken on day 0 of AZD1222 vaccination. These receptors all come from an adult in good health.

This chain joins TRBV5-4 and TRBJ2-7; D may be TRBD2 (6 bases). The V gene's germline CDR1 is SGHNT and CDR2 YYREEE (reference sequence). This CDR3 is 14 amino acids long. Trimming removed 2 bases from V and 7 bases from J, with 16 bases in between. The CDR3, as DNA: TGTGCCAGCAGCTTTCCGGGGCAAGGGAGGGAGCAGTACTTC. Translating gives CASSFPGQGREQYF.

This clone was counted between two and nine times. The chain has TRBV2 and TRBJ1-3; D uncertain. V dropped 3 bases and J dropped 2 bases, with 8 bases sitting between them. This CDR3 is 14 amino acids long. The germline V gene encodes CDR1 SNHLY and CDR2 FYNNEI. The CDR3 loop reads CASSEMDTGNTIYF. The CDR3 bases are TGTGCCAGCAGTGAGATGGATACTGGAAACACCATATATTTT.

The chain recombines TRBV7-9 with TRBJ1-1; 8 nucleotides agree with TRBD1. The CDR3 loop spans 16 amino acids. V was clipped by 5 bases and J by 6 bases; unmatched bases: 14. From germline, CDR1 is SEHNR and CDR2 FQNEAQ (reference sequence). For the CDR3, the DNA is TGTGCCAGCAGCCCTCGGACAGGGTCCATGGGGGCTGAAGCTTTCTTT. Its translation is CASSPRTGSMGAEAFF.

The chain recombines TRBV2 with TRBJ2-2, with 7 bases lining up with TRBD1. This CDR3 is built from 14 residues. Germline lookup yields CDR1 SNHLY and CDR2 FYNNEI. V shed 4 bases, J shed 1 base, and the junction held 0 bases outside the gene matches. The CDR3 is CASSGQGNTGELFF. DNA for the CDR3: TGTGCCAGCAGTGGACAGGGGAACACCGGGGAGCTGTTTTTT.

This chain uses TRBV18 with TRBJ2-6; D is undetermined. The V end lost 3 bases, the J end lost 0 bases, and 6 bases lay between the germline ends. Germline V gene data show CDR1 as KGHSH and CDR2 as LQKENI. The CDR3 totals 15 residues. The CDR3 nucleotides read TGTGCCAGCTCACCGGGGAACTCTGGGGCCAACGTCCTGACTTTC. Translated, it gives CASSPGNSGANVLTF.

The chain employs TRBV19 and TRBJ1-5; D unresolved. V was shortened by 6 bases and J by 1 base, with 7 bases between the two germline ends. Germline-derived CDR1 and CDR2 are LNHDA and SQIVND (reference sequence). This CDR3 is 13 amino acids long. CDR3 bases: TGTGCCAGTAGGAGCAGGAGCAATCAGCCCCAGCATTTT. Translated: CASRSRSNQPQHF.